The subject of this entry is one T cell receptor beta chain. Its antigen is as yet unknown. This entry comes from a study of cytomegalovirus exposure and HLA in healthy donors. Turning to the study itself: Prior work identified some 120 million unique TCR beta sequences in around 170 million T cells. Notes on the study in general: A later analysis showed HLA-associated TCR beta chains outstripping equally common others in clonal expansion.

60 Vbeta and 13 Jbeta primers were used in PCR. Sequenced by immunoSEQ multiplex PCR; TCRdb stores in-frame clones only, minus some. This table has hundreds of thousands of clones, approximately 82% appearing once. The CDR3 covers 15 residues. Germline loops: CDR1 MNHNY, CDR2 SVGAGI (reference sequence). V dropped 2 bases and J dropped 7; count of bases not matched to a gene: 9. V and J are TRBV6-6 and TRBJ1-2, with 8 bases that match TRBD1. The sequence was collected from a man aged 18 to 29 in good health and CMV-seronegative. Input material: PBMCs. Written as DNA, the CDR3 is TGTGCCAGCAGTTACACTGGGCAGGGGGCTATTGGCTACACCTTC. Residues: CASSYTGQGAIGYTF.